The 21 T cell receptor beta chains given below trace back to one sample, sequenced in a study of OX40 agonist ivuxolimab in advanced cancers. TCRdb keeps only in-frame clones here, not all; method: immunoSEQ multiplex PCR. The table includes some 98,000 clones, around nine tenths detected once. The sample here was CD4+ or CD8+ T cells sorted from blood, taken in a trial of the OX40 agonist ivuxolimab. Receptor source: an adult with an advanced solid tumor such as melanoma, head and neck, liver or kidney cancer.

The CDR3 DNA reads TGTGCCAGCTCACCGGCGGGTGAAATGGGAAAACTGTTTTTT. Protein: CASSPAGEMGKLFF. The genes are TRBV18 and TRBJ1-4; D is unresolved. The germline V gene has CDR1 KGHSH and CDR2 LQKENI. With 3 bases removed from V and 10 bases from J, the gap between germline ends came to 15 bases. CDR3 length: 14 residues.

The V and J genes are TRBV25-1 and TRBJ1-1, with 7 positions matching TRBD1. Unmatched junction bases numbered 3, after V lost 4 bases and J lost 1 base. Germline-derived CDR1 and CDR2 are MGHDK and SYGVNS. The CDR3 is 14 amino acids. The CDR3 is CASSGQGGNTEAFF. The CDR3 DNA reads as TGTGCCAGCAGTGGACAGGGCGGGAACACTGAAGCTTTCTTT. Filled out from reference TRBV25-1 and TRBJ1-1, the complete variable domain reads EADIYQTPRYLVIGTGKKITLECSQTMGHDKMYWYQQDPGMELHLIHYSYGVNSTEKGDLSSESTVSRIRTEHFPLTLESARPSHTSQYLCASSGQGGNTEAFFGQGTRLTVV.

The chain has TRBV30 and TRBJ1-5; D possibly corresponds to TRBD1 (5 bases). Between the trimmed V and J ends, which lost 3 bases and 1 base, there was a span of 13 bases. The CDR3 is 15 residues long. Germline CDR1 GTSNPN, CDR2 SVGIG (reference sequence). The CDR3 nucleotides read TGTGCCTGGAGAGCCAGGGTTGGAAGCAATCAGCCCCAGCATTTT. This gives the protein CAWRARVGSNQPQHF.

Remarks on this clone: The sample holds other DNA sequences that translate to the same CDR3. The rearrangement links TRBV9 to TRBJ1-1; D remains ambiguous. Germline loops: CDR1 SGDLS, CDR2 YYNGEE. Trimming shortened V by 0 bases and J by 1 base, and 4 bases separated the two germline ends. The CDR3 extends over 13 amino acids. The CDR3 reads CASSVAGNTEAFF. CDR3 nucleotides: TGTGCCAGCAGCGTAGCCGGGAACACTGAAGCTTTCTTT.

V usage is TRBV29-1 and J usage is TRBJ1-1; D perhaps matches TRBD1 (6 bases). The V gene's germline CDR1 is SQVTM and CDR2 ANQGSEA. The CDR3 is made up of 13 amino acids. V lost 4 bases to trimming and J lost 5 bases, with 14 bases between them. CDR3 protein: CSVVSGELTEAFF. In DNA, the CDR3 is TGCAGCGTTGTTTCAGGGGAATTGACTGAAGCTTTCTTT.

CDR3 amino acids: CASRGTGRSLLIMNTEAFF. CDR3 nucleotide sequence: TGTGCCAGCAGAGGGACAGGTAGAAGTTTGCTCATCATGAACACTGAAGCTTTCTTT. V and J are TRBV21-1 and TRBJ1-1; the DNA was not compared with TRBD1, the D call given in the table. TRBV21-1 is given as a pseudogene. The CDR3 has 19 amino acids.

The genes are TRBV19 and TRBJ1-5, with D unclear. V was cut by 3 bases and J by 1 base, with 13 bases left in between. Germline CDR1 reads LNHDA; CDR2 reads SQIVND (reference sequence). The CDR3 spans 16 residues. This chain's CDR3 is CASSIIDRRSNQPQHF. In DNA form, the CDR3 reads TGTGCCAGTAGTATCATCGACCGGCGGAGCAATCAGCCCCAGCATTTT. The full variable domain, rest sourced from reference TRBV19 and TRBJ1-5, is DGGITQSPKYLFRKEGQNVTLSCEQNLNHDAMYWYRQDPGQGLRLIYYSQIVNDFQKGDIAEGYSVSREKKESFPLTVTSAQKNPTAFYLCASSIIDRRSNQPQHFGDGTRLSIL.

The chain couples TRBV5-1 to TRBJ2-3, with D perhaps TRBD1 (5 bases). V was clipped by 0 bases and J by 5 bases, with 13 bases between them. The CDR3 runs to 15 residues. The germline CDR1 and CDR2 sequences are SGHRS and YFSETQ. The CDR3 region has the DNA TGCGCCAGCAGCTTGGATGGGGCAGGACGAGATACGCAGTATTTT. Amino acids: CASSLDGAGRDTQYF.

The chain recombines TRBV4-2 with TRBJ2-3; 13 nucleotides align to TRBD2. The CDR3 consists of 17 residues. J lost 5 bases, V lost 3 bases, and 8 bases had no gene match. Germline-derived CDR1 and CDR2 are LGHNA and YNFKEQ. CDR3 region: CASSQGTSGGAQDTQYF. DNA of the CDR3: TGTGCCAGCAGCCAGGGTACTAGCGGGGGGGCCCAAGATACGCAGTATTTT.

This chain links TRBV7-6 with TRBJ2-5; D is unresolved. Germline assignment: CDR1 SGHVS and CDR2 FNYEAQ. The germline V and J ends were trimmed by 3 bases and 4 bases, with 18 bases remaining between them. The length of the CDR3 is 16 residues. The CDR3 DNA follows: TGTGCCAGCAGCTTGGGGTTTCAAGGGATTGGAGAGACCCAGTACTTC. It is translated as CASSLGFQGIGETQYF.

This chain links TRBV4-1 with TRBJ2-3; a possible D gene is TRBD2 (5 bases). CDR3 length: 14 amino acids. With 8 bases removed from V and 1 base from J, the gap between germline ends came to 13 bases. Looked up from germline, CDR1 is MGHRA and CDR2 is YSYEKL. CDR3 nucleotide sequence: TGCGCCAGCGATCTAGCTGAGGGCACAGATACGCAGTATTTT. Translating it yields CASDLAEGTDTQYF.

This clone was counted a single time. The chain has TRBV2 and TRBJ2-7; no clear D. With 3 bases removed from V and 0 bases from J, the gap between germline ends came to 9 bases. This CDR3 has 14 amino acids. In germline, CDR1 is SNHLY, CDR2 FYNNEI. CDR3 nucleotide sequence: TGTGCCAGCAGTGAGAGGCAGTCCTCCTACGAGCAGTACTTC. This translates into CASSERQSSYEQYF.

This chain links TRBV19 with TRBJ2-5; TRBD1 matches 8 bases. Germline V gene data show CDR1 as LNHDA and CDR2 as SQIVND (reference sequence). J lost 1 base, V lost 2 bases, and 0 bases had no gene match. The CDR3 contains 14 residues. Here the CDR3 reads CASSITGGQETQYF. The DNA for the CDR3 is TGTGCCAGTAGTATAACAGGGGGCCAAGAGACCCAGTACTTC.

V gene TRBV11-3 combines with J gene TRBJ2-2; no reliable D call. Trimming took off 3 bases at V and 4 bases at J, with 9 bases between the two ends. CDR3 length equals 14 residues. Germline CDR1 and CDR2: SGHNT and YENEEA. The CDR3 nucleotides read TGTGCCAGCAGCTTCTCGGACGGCACCGGGGAGCTGTTTTTT. It translates to CASSFSDGTGELFF.

The genes are TRBV5-1 and TRBJ2-1; 12 bases line up with TRBD1. V gave up 4 bases and J gave up 7 bases; unmatched junction bases: 9. Germline V lookup: CDR1 SGHRS, CDR2 YFSETQ. The CDR3 extends over 16 amino acids. CDR3 residues: CASSGSRDRGLNEQFF. CDR3 DNA: TGCGCCAGCAGCGGTAGCCGGGACAGGGGGCTAAATGAGCAGTTCTTC.

This clone was counted a single time. V gene TRBV5-1 combines with J gene TRBJ2-2, with 10 bases aligning to TRBD1. The J segment lost 6 bases and the V segment lost 5 bases, leaving 4 bases of the junction unmatched. The CDR3 length is 14 residues. The germline CDR1 and CDR2 sequences are SGHRS and YFSETQ. The CDR3 bases are TGCGCCAGCAGACCCGGGACAGGGGCCGGGGAGCTGTTTTTT. It codes for CASRPGTGAGELFF.

V and J are TRBV18 and TRBJ1-6; a possible D gene is TRBD1 (6 bases). V was cut by 5 bases and J by 10 bases, with 15 bases left in between. This CDR3 has 14 amino acids. From germline, CDR1 is KGHSH and CDR2 LQKENI. The CDR3 DNA reads as TGTGCCAGCTCAGCCTCCAGGGGCAGCTCACCCCTCCACTTT. It specifies CASSASRGSSPLHF.

The V call is TRBV6-4, the J call TRBJ2-6; TRBD1 is a possible D gene (7 bases). CDR3 length: 18 amino acids. Trimming removed 5 bases from V and 2 bases from J, with 19 bases in between. Per the germline V gene, CDR1 is MRHNA and CDR2 is SNTAGT. CDR3 region: CASSLGGRGMTGANVLTF. The CDR3 DNA is TGTGCCAGCAGTCTGGGGGGCAGGGGGATGACTGGGGCCAACGTCCTGACTTTC.

The rearrangement links TRBV11-3 to TRBJ2-1; D perhaps matches TRBD1 (5 bases). CDR3 size: 15 residues. The V end was cut by 5 bases, the J end by 0 bases, with 11 bases between. From germline, CDR1 is SGHNT and CDR2 YENEEA. CDR3 DNA: TGTGCCAGCAGCCAAGGGGCTAGCTCCTACAATGAGCAGTTCTTC. Translating gives CASSQGASSYNEQFF.

The V and J genes are TRBV9 and TRBJ2-5, with TRBD2 matching 10 bases. The CDR3 extends over 17 amino acids. J lost 0 bases, V lost 0 bases, and 5 bases had no gene match. The germline gives CDR1 SGDLS, CDR2 YYNGEE. The CDR3 DNA follows: TGTGCCAGCAGCGTAGCGGTTAGCGGGGGGAACCAAGAGACCCAGTACTTC. As protein: CASSVAVSGGNQETQYF.

The sample holds one count of this clone. The rearrangement joins TRBV7-9 to TRBJ1-4; possibly TRBD1 for D (6 bases). The CDR3 extends over 14 amino acids. V lost 0 bases to trimming and J lost 8 bases, with 10 bases between them. CDR1 SEHNR and CDR2 FQNEAQ come from the germline V gene (reference sequence). CDR3 sequence reads: CASSLARGLEKLFF. The CDR3 DNA reads TGTGCCAGCAGCTTAGCCAGGGGTTTGGAAAAACTGTTTTTT. Full variable domain (rest looked up from reference TRBV7-9 and TRBJ1-4): DTGVSQNPRHKITKRGQNVTFRCDPISEHNRLYWYRQTLGQGPEFLTYFQNEAQLEKSRLLSDRFSAERPKGSFSTLEIQRTEQGDSAMYLCASSLARGLEKLFFGSGTQLSVL.